This T cell receptor beta chain was captured by sequencing in a study of T cell repertoires in cytomegalovirus infection. Broader study findings: The study identified carriers of CMV plus the relevant HLA from cumulative public TCR beta family frequency.

The CDR3 length is 14 residues. V lost 7 bases, J lost 5 bases, and 17 bases lay in between. Using its own MiXCR run on the reads, TCRdb lists one record per CDR3 protein. The table lists some 700,000 distinct CDR3 sequences, about 40% of them singletons, with 2.5% to 3% in the top ten. On this clonotype itself: As yet, its antigen is unknown.

The rearrangement uses TRBV12-3 or TRBV12-4 and TRBJ2-5; D gene unclear. The material sequenced was PBMCs. The clonotype comes from a human donor in good health (CMV status not recorded). Some clones in this sample may be carry-over from other donors' samples. CDR3 loop: CASTRPLLGETQYF. The CDR3 coding sequence is TGTGCCAGCACTCGACCCCTCCTTGGGGAGACCCAGTACTTC.